What follows is one T cell receptor (beta chain) and its context. The data originate from a study of cytomegalovirus exposure and HLA in healthy donors. 13 Jbeta primers and 60 Vbeta primers were used for the PCR. Here immunoSEQ multiplex PCR was the method, and the copy in TCRdb shows in-frame clones only, minus some. This table holds 150,000 or so clones, 70% to 85% found once. This TCR came from a woman in her 50s in good health and CMV-seropositive. The sequenced material came from PBMCs.

Here the CDR3 reads CASSLAGSSSGNTIYF. The CDR3 DNA sequence: TGTGCCAGCAGCTTAGCAGGGTCGAGCTCTGGAAACACCATATATTTT. The chain recombines TRBV13 with TRBJ1-3; possibly TRBD1 for D (5 bases). Trimming stripped 1 base from V and 0 bases from J, with 10 bases between. The CDR3 has 16 residues. Per the germline V gene, CDR1 is PRHDT and CDR2 is FYEKMQ (reference sequence).